The rows below give T cell receptor beta chains drawn from one sample of a study of blood T cell repertoires in COVID-19. TCRdb's copy holds only in-frame clones and misses some; the assay was immunoSEQ multiplex PCR. The sample includes about 300,000 clones, roughly 80% of them seen just once. The sequenced sample was peripheral blood. The receptors shown here come from a human donor with COVID-19, enrolled during active disease. The donor label of this sample is uncertain. CDR3s include the opening cysteine and the closing phenylalanine or tryptophan. Fields, in order: clone size, V gene, D gene, J gene, CDR3 DNA, CDR3 protein. A D gene is named only where the DNA matches it firmly. Expanded clones get a size class; other rows say once, few or many, or leave the size out.

NA	TRBV9	TRBD1	TRBJ2-1	TGTGCCAGCAGCGTGACGGGACAGGTCTACAATGAGCAGTTCTTC	CASSVTGQVYNEQFF
NA	TRBV29-1	NA	TRBJ2-1	TGCAGCGTTGAAAGTAGCTCCTACAATGAGCAGTTCTTC	CSVESSSYNEQFF
many	TRBV6-1	NA	TRBJ2-7	TGTGCCAGCAGTGAAGGGGGCTCCAGTGAGCAGTACTTC	CASSEGGSSEQYF
NA	TRBV6-5	TRBD1	TRBJ2-7	TGTGCCAGCAGTCGGGGGACAGGGAGGGAGCAGTACTTC	CASSRGTGREQYF
NA	TRBV27	TRBD1	TRBJ2-7	TGTGCCAGCAGTTTCCGACAGGGGTACGAGCAGTACTTC	CASSFRQGYEQYF
few	TRBV7-2	NA	TRBJ1-2	TGTGCCAGCAGCTTACGCAGCGCGGACTCTAACTATGGCTACACCTTC	CASSLRSADSNYGYTF
once	TRBV21-1	NA	TRBJ1-5	TGTGCCAGCAGCAAAGACATGGACAGTGATAGCAATCAGCCCCAGCATTTT	CASSKDMDSDSNQPQHF
NA	TRBV6-2/TRBV6-3	NA	TRBJ1-2	TGTGCCAGCAGCCCCACAGACAGGACCACGAGCACCTTC	CASSPTDRTTSTF
NA	TRBV7-2	NA	TRBJ2-2	TGTGCCAGCAGCTTTAGCCCCCCCCCTGGCCCCGGGGAGCTGTTTTTT	CASSFSPPPGPGELFF
NA	TRBV7-2	NA	TRBJ2-1	TGTGCCAGCGGCACTGATAGCGGAGGCTACAATGAGCAGTTCTTC	CASGTDSGGYNEQFF
NA	TRBV18	NA	TRBJ1-1	TGTGCCAGCTCTTCGGACAGAAACACTGAAGCTTTCTTT	CASSSDRNTEAFF
NA	TRBV10-3	TRBD1	TRBJ1-5	TGTGCCATCAGTGAGACCGGACAGGGGGCAGATAATCAGCCCCAGCATTTT	CAISETGQGADNQPQHF
NA	TRBV19	TRBD1	TRBJ2-1	TGTGCCAGTAGTATAGCCGGGACAGGGGAGCAGTTCTTC	CASSIAGTGEQFF
few	TRBV9	NA	TRBJ1-2	TGTGCCAGCAGCCGGGATAACTATGGCTACACCTTC	CASSRDNYGYTF
NA	TRBV30	NA	TRBJ2-1	TGTGCCTGGATACGAGACTACAATGAGCAGTTCTTC	CAWIRDYNEQFF
NA	TRBV2	NA	TRBJ1-2	TGTGCCAGCAGTACATACTATGGCTACACCTTC	CASSTYYGYTF
NA	TRBV9	NA	TRBJ1-2	TGTGCCAGCAGCGTAGATGGGAGGGGTTACTATGGCTACACCTTC	CASSVDGRGYYGYTF
NA	TRBV4-1	NA	TRBJ2-7	TGCGCCAGCAGCCAAGATTTGCAGGGCATGAGGGAGCAGTACTTC	CASSQDLQGMREQYF
NA	TRBV7-9	NA	TRBJ1-2	TGTGCCAGCAGCCCCAATTACTATGGCTACACCTTC	CASSPNYYGYTF